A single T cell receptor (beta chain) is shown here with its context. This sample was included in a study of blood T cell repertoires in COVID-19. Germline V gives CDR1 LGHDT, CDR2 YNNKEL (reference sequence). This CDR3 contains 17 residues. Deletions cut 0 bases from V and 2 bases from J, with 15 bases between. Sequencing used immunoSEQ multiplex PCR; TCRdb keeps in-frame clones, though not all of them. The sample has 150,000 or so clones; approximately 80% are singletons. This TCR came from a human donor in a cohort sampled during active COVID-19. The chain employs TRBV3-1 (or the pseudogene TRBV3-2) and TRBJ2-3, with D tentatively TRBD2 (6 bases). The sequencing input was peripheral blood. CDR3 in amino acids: CASSQDLVAGITDTQYF. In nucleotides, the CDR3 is TGTGCCAGCAGCCAAGATCTTGTGGCGGGAATCACAGATACGCAGTATTTT.